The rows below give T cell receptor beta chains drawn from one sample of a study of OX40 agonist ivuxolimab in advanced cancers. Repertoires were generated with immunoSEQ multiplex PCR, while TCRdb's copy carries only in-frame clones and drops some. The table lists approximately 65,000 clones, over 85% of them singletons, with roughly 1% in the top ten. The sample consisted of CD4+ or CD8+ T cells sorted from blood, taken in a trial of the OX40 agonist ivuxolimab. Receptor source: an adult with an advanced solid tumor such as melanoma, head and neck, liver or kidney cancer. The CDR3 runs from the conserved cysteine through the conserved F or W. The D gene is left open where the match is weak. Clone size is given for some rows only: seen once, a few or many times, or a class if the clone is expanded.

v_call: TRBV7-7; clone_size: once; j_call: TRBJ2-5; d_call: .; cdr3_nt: TGTGCCAGCAGCAGTAGTGGGTCAGAGACCCAGTACTTC; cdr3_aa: CASSSSGSETQYF
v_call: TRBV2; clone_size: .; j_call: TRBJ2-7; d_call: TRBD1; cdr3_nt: TGTGCCAGCAGTACCGGGACAGGGGGGAACTACGAGCAGTACTTC; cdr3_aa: CASSTGTGGNYEQYF
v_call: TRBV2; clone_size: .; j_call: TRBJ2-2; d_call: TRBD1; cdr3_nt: TGTGCCAGCAGTAGGGGGCTTGGAAAGTCGAACACCGGGGAGCTGTTTTTT; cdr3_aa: CASSRGLGKSNTGELFF
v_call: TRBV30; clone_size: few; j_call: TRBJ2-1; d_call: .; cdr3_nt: TGTGCCTGGAGTCGCCCGGGGGCATCCTACAATGAGCAGTTCTTC; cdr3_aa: CAWSRPGASYNEQFF
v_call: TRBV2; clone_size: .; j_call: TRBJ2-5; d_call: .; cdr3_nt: TGTGCCATAGCCGACACGGGCATGAAGACCCAGTACTTC; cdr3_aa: CAIADTGMKTQYF
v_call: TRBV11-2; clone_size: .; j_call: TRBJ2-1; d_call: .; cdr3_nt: TGTGCCAGCAGCCCCCAGGGGGGGAAAGGCAATGAGCAGTTCTTC; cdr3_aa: CASSPQGGKGNEQFF
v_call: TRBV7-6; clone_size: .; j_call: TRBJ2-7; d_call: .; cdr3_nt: TGTGCCAGCAGCTTAGGGCCACAGGGTAACTACGAGCAGTACTTC; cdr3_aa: CASSLGPQGNYEQYF
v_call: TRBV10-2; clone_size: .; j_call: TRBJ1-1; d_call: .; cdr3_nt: TGCGCCAGCAGTGACCCCGGAAACACTGAAGCTTTCTTT; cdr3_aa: CASSDPGNTEAFF
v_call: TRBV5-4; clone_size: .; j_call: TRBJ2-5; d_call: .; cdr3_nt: TGTGCCAGCAGCTCGGACCCCCTTGAGACCCAGTACTTC; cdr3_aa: CASSSDPLETQYF
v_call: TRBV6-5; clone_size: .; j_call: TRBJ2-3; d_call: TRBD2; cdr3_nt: TGTGCCAGCAGGGTAGCGGGGGGTCTAGATACGCAGTATTTT; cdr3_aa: CASRVAGGLDTQYF